The rows below give T cell receptor beta chains drawn from one sample of a study of naive and memory T cell subsets. MiXCR, run by TCRdb on the UMI-ligation and nested PCR reads, gives a single entry per CDR3 protein. The sample yields 150,000 or so distinct CDR3 sequences, over 20% seen once. The sample consisted of naive CD4+ T cells from blood. These receptors originate from a human donor in good health. Each CDR3 is given without its conserved first and last residue. Where a row states a size, it is once, few, many or the class of an expanded clone; other rows omit it.

J,size,V,CDR3
TRBJ2-7,-,TRBV12-3/TRBV12-4,ASTRQGKGEQY
TRBJ1-1,few,TRBV15,ATSRRDRNTEAF
TRBJ2-3,many,TRBV29-1,SVDPTDTQY
TRBJ1-1,-,TRBV5-1,ASTPGGMNTEAF
TRBJ2-7,few,TRBV19,ASSIVQGALEQY
TRBJ2-5,-,TRBV30,AWNLGPGTQY
TRBJ2-2,-,TRBV2,ASRGLAGVLAGELF
TRBJ2-3,few,TRBV12-3/TRBV12-4,ASSLASGRTITSTDTQY
TRBJ2-5,-,TRBV5-1,ASSLAQLAGEETQY
TRBJ1-3,-,TRBV9,ASSVTTADSGNTIY
TRBJ2-7,-,TRBV6-2/TRBV6-3,ASSTYRGGNEQY
TRBJ1-1,-,TRBV16,ASSPRKGPTEAF
TRBJ2-2,-,TRBV3-1,ASSQEVRAGGELF
TRBJ2-2,many,TRBV29-1,SGILAGINTGELF
TRBJ1-1,-,TRBV18,ASSPPGQGRTEAF
TRBJ2-1,-,TRBV7-9,ASSSRETDNEQF
TRBJ2-3,-,TRBV27,ASSRSLAGSDTQY
TRBJ2-3,-,TRBV7-6,ASSPGLADTDTQY
TRBJ1-6,few,TRBV6-5,ASSYGRSNSPLH
TRBJ2-7,-,TRBV28,ASSLFGPGQNYEQY
TRBJ2-3,few,TRBV6-6,ASSTTGPTDTQY
TRBJ2-7,-,TRBV2,ASSKQLGTYEQY
TRBJ1-5,-,TRBV6-1,ASRGTGFVFNQPQH
TRBJ2-5,-,TRBV2,ASSEALLAGRGETQY
TRBJ1-4,-,TRBV4-3,ASSQGGRSNEKLF